This T cell receptor beta chain was recovered during a study of blood T cell repertoires in COVID-19. At the level of the study: Whether acute or convalescent, the COVID-19 samples came from the United States, Italy and Spain.

Per the original methods: Reference gene primer amplification yielded estimated nucleated cell counts. Method: immunoSEQ multiplex PCR; TCRdb's copy keeps in-frame clones and lacks some. The V and J calls and clone size come from that table; D and trimming were worked out from the DNA. The profile shows 110,000 or so clones, approximately 85% of them singletons. V lost 5 bases to trimming and J lost 1 base; unmatched junction nucleotides: 11. The CDR3 is made up of 18 amino acids. CDR1 and CDR2 from the germline V gene are SEHNR and FQNEAQ (reference sequence). The source material was peripheral blood. This receptor was taken from a man aged 35 to 55 with acute or convalescent COVID-19. The chain is built from TRBV7-9 and TRBJ1-4; 9 bases match TRBD1. The DNA of the CDR3 is TGTGCCAGCAGCACTTACAGGGGGCTCACGGAAACTAATGAAAAACTGTTTTTT. This gives the protein CASSTYRGLTETNEKLFF.